This is a list of T cell receptor beta chains from one sample in a study of T cells in Graves' hyperthyroidism and ophthalmopathy. TCRdb ran MiXCR on the multiplex PCR reads and lists one entry per CDR3 protein. The sample holds 610,000 or so distinct CDR3 sequences; around 42% are singletons and the top ten take about 8.3%. Sequencing input: peripheral blood or thyroid tissue (not recorded which). All receptors come from a woman younger than 35 with Graves' hyperthyroidism. The CDR3 runs from the conserved cysteine through the conserved F or W. A D gene is named only where the DNA matches it firmly. Some rows mark clone size as missing; the rest say once, few, many or name a class of expanded clone.

NA | TRBJ1-5 | NA | TRBV2 | CASKGDLTEHF | TGTGCCAGCAAGGGGGACCTAACCGAGCATTTT
NA | TRBJ2-7 | TRBD2 | TRBV20-1 | CSFRSREHYEQYF | TGCAGTTTTCGGTCGCGGGAGCACTACGAGCAGTACTTC
many | TRBJ1-1 | NA | TRBV7-7 | CASSFTVNTEAFF | TGTGCTAGCAGCTTTACGGTGAACACTGAAGCTTTCTTT
NA | TRBJ2-3 | TRBD1 | TRBV7-3 | CASSLGQGDSDTQYF | TGTGCCAGCAGCCTCGGACAGGGGGACTCAGATACGCAGTATTTT
NA | TRBJ2-6 | TRBD1 | TRBV29-1 | CSVRAGGGSGANVLTF | TGCAGCGTTAGGGCAGGGGGCGGCTCTGGGGCCAACGTCCTGACTTTC
many | TRBJ2-7 | TRBD1 | TRBV2 | CASSKQGASYEQYF | TGTGCCAGCAGCAAACAGGGGGCTTCCTACGAGCAGTACTTC
NA | TRBJ2-5 | NA | TRBV7-6 | CASSPPVGAQYF | TGTGCCAGCAGCCCGCCCGTGGGGGCCCAGTACTTC
NA | TRBJ1-5 | NA | TRBV20-1 | CSARGAGSNQHF | TGCAGTGCTAGAGGGGCGGGGAGTAACCAGCATTTT
many | TRBJ2-2 | NA | TRBV19 | CASIPGQNTGELFF | TGTGCCAGCATTCCGGGACAGAACACCGGGGAGCTGTTTTTT
few | TRBJ1-2 | NA | TRBV18 | CASSPTDSYGYTF | TGTGCCAGCTCACCAACGGACAGCTATGGCTACACCTTC
many | TRBJ2-5 | NA | TRBV4-3 | CASSQFPGLNGETQYF | TGCGCCAGCAGCCAATTCCCCGGACTCAACGGGGAGACCCAGTACTTC
many | TRBJ2-7 | NA | TRBV2 | CASRQGSYEQYF | TGTGCCAGCAGGCAGGGAAGCTACGAGCAGTACTTC
many | TRBJ1-6 | TRBD1 | TRBV6-6 | CASQQGAHSPLHF | TGTGCCAGCCAACAGGGGGCGCATTCACCCCTCCACTTT
many | TRBJ1-1 | NA | TRBV5-8 | CASSARAGNGGQRTEAFF | TGTGCCAGCAGCGCAAGGGCAGGGAACGGCGGGCAGCGTACTGAAGCTTTCTTT
many | TRBJ2-7 | TRBD1 | TRBV7-3 | CASSMWREDRGHEQYF | TGTGCCAGCAGCATGTGGCGAGAGGACAGGGGGCACGAGCAGTACTTC
once | TRBJ1-6 | TRBD1 | TRBV15 | CATSRRDRVYSPLHF | TGTGCCACCAGCAGGCGGGACAGGGTCTATTCACCCCTCCACTTT
NA | TRBJ2-1 | TRBD1 | TRBV6-6 | CASSVGTGLDEQFF | TGTGCCAGCAGTGTGGGGACAGGGTTGGATGAGCAGTTCTTC
few | TRBJ1-1 | NA | TRBV10-3 | CAISESGGSNTEAFF | TGTGCCATCAGTGAGTCGGGGGGAAGCAACACTGAAGCTTTCTTT
many | TRBJ1-2 | NA | TRBV6-5 | CASRLMTASNYGYTF | TGTGCCAGCAGGTTGATGACAGCATCTAACTATGGCTACACCTTC
NA | TRBJ1-2 | TRBD1 | TRBV10-3 | CAISAEQGPLGYTF | TGTGCCATCAGTGCAGAACAGGGGCCTTTGGGCTACACCTTC
few | TRBJ1-5 | NA | TRBV30 | CAWTTRGGQPQHF | TGTGCCTGGACCACGCGGGGTGGTCAGCCCCAGCATTTT
NA | TRBJ2-7 | TRBD1 | TRBV25-1 | CASSATPSGQGRYEQYF | TGTGCCAGCAGTGCTACCCCTTCGGGACAGGGACGCTACGAGCAGTACTTC
few | TRBJ2-7 | TRBD2 | TRBV20-1 | CSAREGRPQLAASSYEQYF | TGCAGTGCTAGAGAAGGGAGACCGCAACTAGCGGCGAGCTCCTACGAGCAGTACTTC
few | TRBJ2-7 | TRBD1 | TRBV4-1 | CASSQPGQVDYEQYF | TGCGCCAGCAGCCAGCCGGGACAGGTCGACTACGAGCAGTACTTC
NA | TRBJ1-1 | NA | TRBV10-3 | CAISRNGEAFF | TGTGCCATCAGCCGAAATGGGGAAGCTTTCTTT
NA | TRBJ2-7 | TRBD2 | TRBV4-1 | CASSPGTSAFYEQYF | TGCGCCAGCAGCCCAGGGACTAGCGCCTTCTACGAGCAGTACTTC
NA | TRBJ2-5 | TRBD1 | TRBV7-6 | CASSLLGGTGSETQYF | TGTGCCAGCAGCTTACTGGGTGGGACAGGGTCGGAGACCCAGTACTTC
NA | TRBJ2-5 | TRBD1 | TRBV7-9 | CASSPGTGGIAQYF | TGTGCCAGCAGCCCCGGGACAGGGGGAATCGCCCAGTACTTC
NA | TRBJ1-1 | NA | TRBV5-1 | CASSLLMADSSNTEAFF | TGCGCCAGCAGCTTGCTTATGGCGGACAGCTCGAACACTGAAGCTTTCTTT
NA | TRBJ2-2 | NA | TRBV9 | CASSPLPGRVFTGELFF | TGTGCCAGCAGTCCACTACCGGGCCGGGTTTTCACCGGGGAGCTGTTTTTT
many | TRBJ1-1 | NA | TRBV7-9 | CASSLVVGGYTEAFF | TGTGCCAGCAGCTTAGTTGTGGGCGGGTACACTGAAGCTTTCTTT
few | TRBJ1-6 | NA | TRBV2 | CASAPGYDLSFDSPLHF | TGTGCCAGCGCCCCCGGGTACGACTTATCTTTTGATTCACCCCTCCACTTT